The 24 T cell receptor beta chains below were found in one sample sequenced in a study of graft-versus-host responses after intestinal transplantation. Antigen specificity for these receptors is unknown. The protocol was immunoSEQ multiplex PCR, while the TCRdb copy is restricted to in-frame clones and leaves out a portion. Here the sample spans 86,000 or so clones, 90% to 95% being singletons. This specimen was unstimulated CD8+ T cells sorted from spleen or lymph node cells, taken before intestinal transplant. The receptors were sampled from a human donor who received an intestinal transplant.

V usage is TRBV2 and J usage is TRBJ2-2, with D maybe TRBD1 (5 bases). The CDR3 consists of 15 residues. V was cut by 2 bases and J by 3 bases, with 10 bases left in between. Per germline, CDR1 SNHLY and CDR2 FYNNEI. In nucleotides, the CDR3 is TGTGCCAGCAGTGAAAGCAGGGCGGACACCGGGGAGCTGTTTTTT. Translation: CASSESRADTGELFF.

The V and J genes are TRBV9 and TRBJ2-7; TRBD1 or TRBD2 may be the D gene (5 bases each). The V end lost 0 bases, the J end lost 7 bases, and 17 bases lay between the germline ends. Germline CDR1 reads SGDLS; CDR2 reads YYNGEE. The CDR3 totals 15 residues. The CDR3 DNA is TGTGCCAGCAGCGTAGGCGAGGGGCTGGTGGGGGAGCAGTACTTC. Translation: CASSVGEGLVGEQYF.

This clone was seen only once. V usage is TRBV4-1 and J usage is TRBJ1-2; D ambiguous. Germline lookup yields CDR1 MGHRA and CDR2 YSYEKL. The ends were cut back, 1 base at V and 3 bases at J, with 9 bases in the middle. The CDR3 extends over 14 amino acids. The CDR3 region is CASSQGLQHYGYTF. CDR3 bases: TGCGCCAGCAGCCAAGGTCTCCAGCACTATGGCTACACCTTC.

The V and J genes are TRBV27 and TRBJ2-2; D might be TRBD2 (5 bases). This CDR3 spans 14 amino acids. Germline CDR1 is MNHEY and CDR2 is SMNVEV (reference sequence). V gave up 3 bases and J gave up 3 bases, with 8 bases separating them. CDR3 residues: CASSLGEYTGELFF. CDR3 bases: TGTGCCAGCAGTTTGGGAGAGTACACCGGGGAGCTGTTTTTT.

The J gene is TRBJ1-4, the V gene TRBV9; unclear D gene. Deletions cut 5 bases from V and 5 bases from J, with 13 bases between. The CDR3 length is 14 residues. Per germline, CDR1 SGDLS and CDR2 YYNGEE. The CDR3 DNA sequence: TGTGCCAGCAGTCGGGCCTCGGAGAATGAAAAACTGTTTTTT. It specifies CASSRASENEKLFF.

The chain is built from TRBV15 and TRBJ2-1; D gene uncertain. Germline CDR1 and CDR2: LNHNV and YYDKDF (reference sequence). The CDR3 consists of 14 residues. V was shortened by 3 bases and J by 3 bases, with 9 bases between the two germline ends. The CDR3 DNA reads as TGTGCCACCAGCAGCGGCGGAGACTACAATGAGCAGTTCTTC. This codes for CATSSGGDYNEQFF. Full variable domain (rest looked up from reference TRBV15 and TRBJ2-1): DAMVIQNPRYQVTQFGKPVTLSCSQTLNHNVMYWYQQKSSQAPKLLFHYYDKDFNNEADTPDNFQSRRPNTSFCFLDIRSPGLGDTAMYLCATSSGGDYNEQFFGPGTRLTVL.

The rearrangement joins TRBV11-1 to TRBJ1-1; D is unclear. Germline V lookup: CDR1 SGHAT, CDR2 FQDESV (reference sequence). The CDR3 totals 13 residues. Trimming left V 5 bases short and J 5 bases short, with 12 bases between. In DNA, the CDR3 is TGTGCCAGCAGCCCAATAGGAGGGACTGAAGCTTTCTTT. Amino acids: CASSPIGGTEAFF.

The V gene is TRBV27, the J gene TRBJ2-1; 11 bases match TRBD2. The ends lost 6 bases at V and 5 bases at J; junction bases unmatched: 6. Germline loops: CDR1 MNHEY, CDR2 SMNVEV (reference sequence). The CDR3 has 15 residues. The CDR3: CASRVGTSGNNEQFF. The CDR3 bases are TGTGCCAGCAGGGTAGGGACTAGCGGTAACAATGAGCAGTTCTTC.

In DNA form, the CDR3 reads TGTGCCAGCAGTGGAAGGACCAGGGTTCTAGAGACCCAGTACTTC. Its protein is CASSGRTRVLETQYF. The rearrangement links TRBV6-5 to TRBJ2-5; D possibly corresponds to TRBD1 (5 bases). The germline V and J ends were trimmed by 5 bases and 4 bases, with 17 bases remaining between them. The CDR3 spans 15 residues. The germline gives CDR1 MNHEY, CDR2 SVGAGI.

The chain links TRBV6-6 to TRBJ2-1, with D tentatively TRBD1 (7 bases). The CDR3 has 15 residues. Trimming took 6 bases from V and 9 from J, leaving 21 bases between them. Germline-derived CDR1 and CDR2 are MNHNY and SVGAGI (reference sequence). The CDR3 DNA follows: TGTGCCAGCAGGGCGGGACAGATTATCCCTTTTGAGCAGTTCTTC. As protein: CASRAGQIIPFEQFF.

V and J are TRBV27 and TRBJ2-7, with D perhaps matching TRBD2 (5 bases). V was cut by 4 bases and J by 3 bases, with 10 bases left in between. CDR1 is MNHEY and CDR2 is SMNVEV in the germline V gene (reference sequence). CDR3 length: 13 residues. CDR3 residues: CASSSPGDYEQYF. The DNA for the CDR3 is TGTGCCAGCAGTTCACCCGGGGACTACGAGCAGTACTTC.

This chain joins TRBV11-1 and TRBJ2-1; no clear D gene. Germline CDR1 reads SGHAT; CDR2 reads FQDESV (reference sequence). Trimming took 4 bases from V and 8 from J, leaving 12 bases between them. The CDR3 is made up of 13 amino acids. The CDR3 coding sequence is TGTGCCAGCAGCTCTTTCCCGGCGGATGAGCAGTTCTTC. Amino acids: CASSSFPADEQFF.

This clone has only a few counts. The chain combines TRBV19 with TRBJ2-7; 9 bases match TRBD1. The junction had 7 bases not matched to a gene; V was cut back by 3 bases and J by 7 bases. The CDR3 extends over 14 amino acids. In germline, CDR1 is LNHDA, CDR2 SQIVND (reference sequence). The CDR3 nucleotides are TGTGCCAGTAGTATGGGGGGACAGGGTTGGGAGCAGTACTTC. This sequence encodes CASSMGGQGWEQYF.

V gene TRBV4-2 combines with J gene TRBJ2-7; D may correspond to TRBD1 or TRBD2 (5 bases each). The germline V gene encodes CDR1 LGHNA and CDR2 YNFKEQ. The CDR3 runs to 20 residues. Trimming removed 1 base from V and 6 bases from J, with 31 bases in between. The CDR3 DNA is TGTGCCAGCAGCCAAGGCCTCTTTGGGCTCTCCCCGAGGGGCGTCGGCGAGCAGTACTTC. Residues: CASSQGLFGLSPRGVGEQYF.

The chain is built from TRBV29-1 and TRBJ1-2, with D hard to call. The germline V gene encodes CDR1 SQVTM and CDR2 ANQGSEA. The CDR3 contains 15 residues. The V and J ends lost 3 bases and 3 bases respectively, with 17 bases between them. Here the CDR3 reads CSVEFVDRFYYGYTF. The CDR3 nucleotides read TGCAGCGTTGAGTTCGTCGACCGATTTTACTATGGCTACACCTTC.

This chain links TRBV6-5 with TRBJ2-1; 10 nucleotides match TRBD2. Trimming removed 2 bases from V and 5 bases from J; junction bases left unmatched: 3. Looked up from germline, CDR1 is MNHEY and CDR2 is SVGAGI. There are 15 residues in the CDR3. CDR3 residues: CASSYRLAGDNEQFF. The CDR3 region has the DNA TGTGCCAGCAGTTACCGCCTAGCGGGGGACAATGAGCAGTTCTTC.

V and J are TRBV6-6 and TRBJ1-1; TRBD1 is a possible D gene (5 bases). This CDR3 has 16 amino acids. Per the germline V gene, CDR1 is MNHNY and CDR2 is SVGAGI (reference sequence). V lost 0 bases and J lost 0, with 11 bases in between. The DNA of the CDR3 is TGTGCCAGCAGTTACTCTTCGACAGCAGTGAACACTGAAGCTTTCTTT. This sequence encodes CASSYSSTAVNTEAFF.

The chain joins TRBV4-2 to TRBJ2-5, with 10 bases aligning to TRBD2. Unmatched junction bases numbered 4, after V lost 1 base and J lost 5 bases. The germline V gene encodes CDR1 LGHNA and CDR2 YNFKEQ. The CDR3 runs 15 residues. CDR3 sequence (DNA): TGTGCCAGCAGCCAAGGGATAGCGGGAGGTGAGACCCAGTACTTC. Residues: CASSQGIAGGETQYF.

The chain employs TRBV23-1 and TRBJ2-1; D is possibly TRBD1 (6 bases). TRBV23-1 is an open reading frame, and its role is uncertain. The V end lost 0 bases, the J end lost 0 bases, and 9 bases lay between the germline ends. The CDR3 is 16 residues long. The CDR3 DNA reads TGCGCCAGCAGTCAATCCCAGGGGCTCTCCTACAATGAGCAGTTCTTC. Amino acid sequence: CASSQSQGLSYNEQFF.

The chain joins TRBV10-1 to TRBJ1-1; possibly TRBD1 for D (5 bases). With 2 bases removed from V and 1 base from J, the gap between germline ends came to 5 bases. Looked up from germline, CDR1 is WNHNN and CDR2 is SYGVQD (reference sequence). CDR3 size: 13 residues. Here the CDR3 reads CASSEGQNTEAFF. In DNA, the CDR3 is TGCGCCAGCAGTGAGGGACAGAACACTGAAGCTTTCTTT.

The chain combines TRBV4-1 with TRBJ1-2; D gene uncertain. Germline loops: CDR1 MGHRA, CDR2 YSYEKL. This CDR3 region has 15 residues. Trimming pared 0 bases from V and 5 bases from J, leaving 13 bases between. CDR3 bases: TGCGCCAGCAGCCAAGACATATTGGTGGCGTATGGCTACACCTTC. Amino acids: CASSQDILVAYGYTF.

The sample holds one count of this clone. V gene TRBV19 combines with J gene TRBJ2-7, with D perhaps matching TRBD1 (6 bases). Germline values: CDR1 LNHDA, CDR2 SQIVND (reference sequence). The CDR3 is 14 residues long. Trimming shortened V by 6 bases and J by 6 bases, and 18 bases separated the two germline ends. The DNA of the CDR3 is TGTGCCAGTAGCAATTGGGACACGATGGGCGAGCAGTACTTC. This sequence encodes CASSNWDTMGEQYF.

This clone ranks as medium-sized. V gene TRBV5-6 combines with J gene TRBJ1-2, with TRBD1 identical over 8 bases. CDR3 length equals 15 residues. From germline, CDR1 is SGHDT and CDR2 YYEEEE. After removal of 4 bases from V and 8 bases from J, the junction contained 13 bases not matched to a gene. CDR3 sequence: CASSRYWVRGHGYTF. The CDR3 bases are TGTGCCAGCAGCCGGTATTGGGTCAGGGGGCACGGCTACACCTTC.

DNA of the CDR3: TGTGCCAGCAGCCCTGACGAGACCGAGCAGTACTTC. Residues: CASSPDETEQYF. The V call is TRBV5-4, the J call TRBJ2-7; D is unresolved. CDR1 and CDR2 from the germline V gene are SGHNT and YYREEE (reference sequence). V shed 4 bases and J shed 6 bases, with 11 bases lying between them. CDR3 length: 12 amino acids.